The rows below give T cell receptor beta chains drawn from one sample of a study of cytomegalovirus exposure and HLA in healthy donors. Profiling relied on immunoSEQ multiplex PCR, and the TCRdb table lists in-frame clones only, not all of them. The sample has some 210,000 clones; about nine tenths are singletons. Sequencing was carried out using PBMCs. Every receptor here comes from a man younger than 40 in good health and CMV-seronegative. CDR3s include the opening cysteine and the closing phenylalanine or tryptophan. The D gene is left open where the match is weak. Not every row has a clone size; where given, it reads once, few, many or a size class.

D gene,clone size,V gene,J gene,CDR3 protein,CDR3 DNA
TRBD1,.,TRBV9,TRBJ1-3,CASSVSGQHYSGNTIYF,TGTGCCAGCAGCGTGTCGGGACAGCATTACTCTGGAAACACCATATATTTT
.,.,TRBV2,TRBJ1-1,CASLGLPNTEAFF,TGTGCCAGTTTGGGGCTTCCCAACACTGAAGCTTTCTTT
.,.,TRBV7-9,TRBJ2-5,CASSFGTIDSLQETQYF,TGTGCCAGCAGCTTTGGTACCATCGACAGCCTCCAAGAGACCCAGTACTTC
TRBD2,.,TRBV28,TRBJ2-5,CASSPGRAAQETQYF,TGTGCCAGCAGTCCCGGGAGGGCCGCCCAAGAGACCCAGTACTTC
.,.,TRBV6-1,TRBJ2-7,CASSEAGQPLYEQYF,TGTGCCAGCAGTGAAGCTGGGCAGCCCCTCTACGAGCAGTACTTC
TRBD1,.,TRBV7-2,TRBJ1-5,CASSQDRVQPQHF,TGTGCCAGCAGTCAGGACAGGGTTCAGCCCCAGCATTTT
.,.,TRBV11-3,TRBJ2-1,CASSLGNNHNEQFF,TGTGCCAGCAGCTTAGGAAACAACCACAATGAGCAGTTCTTC
.,.,TRBV5-5,TRBJ1-2,CASSLDGTGFYGYTF,TGTGCCAGCAGCTTGGACGGCACAGGTTTTTACGGCTACACCTTC
.,.,TRBV6-1,TRBJ1-2,CASTEGFQEGYGYTF,TGTGCCAGCACCGAGGGATTCCAGGAGGGATATGGCTACACCTTC
.,.,TRBV10-1,TRBJ2-5,CASSEGLKETQYF,TGCGCCAGCAGTGAGGGACTAAAAGAGACCCAGTACTTC
TRBD1,.,TRBV6-6,TRBJ2-7,CASTGTGPPYEQYF,TGTGCCAGTACCGGGACAGGGCCTCCCTACGAGCAGTACTTC
.,.,TRBV27,TRBJ1-5,CASSSRGNQPQHF,TGTGCCAGCAGTTCACGCGGGAATCAGCCCCAGCATTTT
TRBD1,.,TRBV2,TRBJ2-7,CASSEGAGGAYEQYF,TGTGCCAGCAGTGAAGGGGCAGGGGGCGCCTACGAGCAGTACTTC
.,once,TRBV7-2,TRBJ1-2,CASSRDGLANYGYTF,TGTGCCAGCAGCCGTGACGGGTTAGCTAACTATGGCTACACCTTC
TRBD2,.,TRBV19,TRBJ2-3,CASSIDRSGRADTQYF,TGTGCCAGTAGTATAGATCGGAGCGGGAGGGCGGATACGCAGTATTTT
TRBD1,.,TRBV2,TRBJ2-5,CASSRGQQETQYF,TGTGCCAGCAGCAGGGGACAGCAAGAGACCCAGTACTTC
TRBD2,.,TRBV10-3,TRBJ2-7,CAIGPSGSDEQYF,TGTGCCATCGGACCTAGCGGGAGTGACGAGCAGTACTTC
TRBD2,few,TRBV15,TRBJ2-3,CATSRDAGGRTDTQYF,TGTGCCACCAGCAGAGATGCGGGGGGTCGCACAGATACGCAGTATTTT
TRBD1,.,TRBV5-1,TRBJ1-1,CASSPYLNRGANTEAFF,TGCGCCAGCAGCCCTTACCTGAACAGGGGCGCGAACACTGAAGCTTTCTTT
TRBD1,.,TRBV7-8,TRBJ1-4,CASSLGTVNEKLFF,TGTGCCAGCAGCTTGGGGACAGTTAATGAAAAACTGTTTTTT
.,once,TRBV6-1,TRBJ2-2,CASSLAGFKGELFF,TGTGCCAGCAGTTTGGCGGGGTTTAAGGGGGAGCTGTTTTTT
TRBD1,once,TRBV5-5,TRBJ2-2,CASSLGQVNTGELFF,TGTGCCAGCAGCCTGGGACAGGTGAACACCGGGGAGCTGTTTTTT
TRBD2,.,TRBV18,TRBJ2-7,CASRSGGSRFSYEQYF,TGTGCCAGCCGGTCCGGGGGGTCGAGGTTTTCTTACGAGCAGTACTTC
.,.,TRBV12-2,TRBJ1-2,CASRFWTGTGVPLSYGYTF,TGTGCAAGTCGCTTCTGGACCGGGACAGGGGTTCCCTTGAGCTATGGCTACACCTTC
TRBD1,.,TRBV5-6,TRBJ1-5,CASRRDSSNQPQHF,TGTGCCAGCAGGAGGGACAGTAGCAATCAGCCCCAGCATTTT
TRBD1,.,TRBV27,TRBJ2-7,CASSLFPAGQGAYEQYF,TGTGCCAGCAGTTTATTTCCAGCAGGACAGGGGGCTTACGAGCAGTACTTC
.,.,TRBV5-1,TRBJ1-1,CASSVAGSNTEAFF,TGCGCCAGCAGCGTCGCCGGGTCGAACACTGAAGCTTTCTTT
.,.,TRBV7-9,TRBJ1-1,CASSLTGLGTEAFF,TGTGCCAGCAGCTTAACAGGGCTGGGCACTGAAGCTTTCTTT
.,.,TRBV27,TRBJ2-1,CASSLSRRGVNEQFF,TGTGCCAGCAGTTTATCGAGACGGGGAGTCAATGAGCAGTTCTTC
.,.,TRBV19,TRBJ1-5,CASSMGLFQHF,TGTGCCAGTAGTATGGGCCTGTTCCAGCATTTT
TRBD2,.,TRBV7-2,TRBJ2-1,CASSFRLAAVDEQFF,TGTGCCAGCAGCTTCCGACTAGCGGCAGTGGATGAGCAGTTCTTC
.,.,TRBV6-4,TRBJ1-4,CASRGHSRINEKLFF,TGTGCCAGCAGAGGACATTCACGGATTAATGAAAAACTGTTTTTT
.,once,TRBV5-1,TRBJ2-7,CASSLEGRGYEQYF,TGCGCCAGCAGCTTGGAGGGCAGGGGATACGAGCAGTACTTC
.,few,TRBV29-1,TRBJ2-7,CSVVEGPYEQYF,TGCAGCGTTGTCGAGGGCCCCTACGAGCAGTACTTC
TRBD2,few,TRBV5-8,TRBJ2-1,CASSLDGTRDNEQFF,TGTGCCAGCAGCTTGGACGGGACTAGGGACAATGAGCAGTTCTTC
.,.,TRBV27,TRBJ2-7,CASSTPTATVSYEQYF,TGTGCCAGCAGCACACCCACAGCCACGGTTTCCTACGAGCAGTACTTC
TRBD1,.,TRBV29-1,TRBJ1-1,CSGRQGRTEAFF,TGCAGCGGTAGACAGGGTCGGACTGAAGCTTTCTTT
.,.,TRBV30,TRBJ1-4,CAWSVLRTTNEKLFF,TGTGCCTGGAGTGTACTGCGGACAACTAATGAAAAACTGTTTTTT